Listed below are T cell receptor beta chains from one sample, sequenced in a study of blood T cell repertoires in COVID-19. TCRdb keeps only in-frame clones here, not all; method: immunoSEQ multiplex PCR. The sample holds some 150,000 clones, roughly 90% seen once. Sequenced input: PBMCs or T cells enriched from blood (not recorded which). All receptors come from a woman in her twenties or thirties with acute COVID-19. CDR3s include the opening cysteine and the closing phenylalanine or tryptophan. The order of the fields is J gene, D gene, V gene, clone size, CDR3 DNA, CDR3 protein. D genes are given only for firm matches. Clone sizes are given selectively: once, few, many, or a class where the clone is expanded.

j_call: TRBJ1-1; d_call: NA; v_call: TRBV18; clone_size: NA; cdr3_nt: TGTGCCAGCTCACTGGCCTGGGGGCGGGACACTGAAGCTTTCTTT; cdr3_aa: CASSLAWGRDTEAFF
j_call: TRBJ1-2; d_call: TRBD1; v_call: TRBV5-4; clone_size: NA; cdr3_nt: TGTGCCAGCAGCCCCGGACAGGACTACAACTATGGCTACACCTTC; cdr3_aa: CASSPGQDYNYGYTF
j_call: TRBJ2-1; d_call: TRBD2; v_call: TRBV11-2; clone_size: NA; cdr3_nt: TGTGCCAGCAGTTGGACTAGCGGGGGGTCCTACAATGAGCAGTTCTTC; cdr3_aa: CASSWTSGGSYNEQFF
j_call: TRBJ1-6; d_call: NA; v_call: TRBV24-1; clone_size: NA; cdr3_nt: TGTGCCACCAGTGTCTCGGGGAGTAGCTATAATTCACCCCTCCACTTT; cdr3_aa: CATSVSGSSYNSPLHF
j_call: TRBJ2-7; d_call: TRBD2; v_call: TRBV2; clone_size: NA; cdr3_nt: TGTGCCAGCAGGAGGACTAGCGGGAGTTACGAGCAGTACTTC; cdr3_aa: CASRRTSGSYEQYF
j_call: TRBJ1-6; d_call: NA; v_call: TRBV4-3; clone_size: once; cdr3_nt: TGCGCCAGCAGCCAAGATACGGGGGGCGTGAGTTTTAATTCACCCCTCCACTTT; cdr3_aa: CASSQDTGGVSFNSPLHF
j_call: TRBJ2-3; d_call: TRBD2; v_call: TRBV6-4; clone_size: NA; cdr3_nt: TGTGCCAGCAGTGACTCGACGGGAGGGCCGGATACGCAGTATTTT; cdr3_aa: CASSDSTGGPDTQYF
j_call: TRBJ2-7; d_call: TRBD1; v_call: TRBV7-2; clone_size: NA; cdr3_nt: TGTGCCAGCAGCTCCAGGGGACAGGCGGAGGGGTACGAGCAGTACTTC; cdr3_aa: CASSSRGQAEGYEQYF
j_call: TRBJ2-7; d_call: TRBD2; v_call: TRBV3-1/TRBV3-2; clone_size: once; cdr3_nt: TGTGCCAGCAGCCCGTTAGCGGGAAAGAGCTCCTACGAGCAGTACTTC; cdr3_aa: CASSPLAGKSSYEQYF
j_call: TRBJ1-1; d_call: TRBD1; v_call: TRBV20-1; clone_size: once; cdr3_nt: TGCAGTGCTAGTTCCCGACAGGGCAACACTGAAGCTTTCTTT; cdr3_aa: CSASSRQGNTEAFF
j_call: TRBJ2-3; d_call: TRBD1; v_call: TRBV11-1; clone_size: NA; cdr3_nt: TGTGCCAGCACCCTGATACAGGGGGCCCCCACAGATACGCAGTATTTT; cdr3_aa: CASTLIQGAPTDTQYF
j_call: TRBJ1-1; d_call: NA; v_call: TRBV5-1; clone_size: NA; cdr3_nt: TGCGCCAGCAGCTTGTCGTCGGGTTATGACACTGAAGCTTTCTTT; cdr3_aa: CASSLSSGYDTEAFF
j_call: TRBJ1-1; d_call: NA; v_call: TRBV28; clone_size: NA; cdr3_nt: TGTGCCAGCAGTTTATTCTTTTCGGCGGGGAGCGAAGCTTTCTTT; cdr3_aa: CASSLFFSAGSEAFF
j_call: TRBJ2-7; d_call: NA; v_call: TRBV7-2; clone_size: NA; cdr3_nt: TGTGCCAGCAGCTTAGCGGCAGGGGTACGGGAGCAGTACTTC; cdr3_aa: CASSLAAGVREQYF
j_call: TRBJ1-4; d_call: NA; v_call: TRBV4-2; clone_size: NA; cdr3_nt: TGTGCCAGCAGCCAAGGAGGAGGGACTTGGGAAAAACTGTTTTTT; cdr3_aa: CASSQGGGTWEKLFF
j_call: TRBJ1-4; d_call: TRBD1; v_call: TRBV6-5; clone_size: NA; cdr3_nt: TGTGCCAGCGAGGGGACAGCTTATGGTGAAAAACTGTTTTTT; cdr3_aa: CASEGTAYGEKLFF
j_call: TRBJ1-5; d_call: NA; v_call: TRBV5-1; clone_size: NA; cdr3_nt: TGCGCCAGCAGCTTCCGGGGGATAGGTCAGCCCCAGCATTTT; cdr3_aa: CASSFRGIGQPQHF
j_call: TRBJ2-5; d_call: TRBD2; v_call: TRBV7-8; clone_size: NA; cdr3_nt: TGTGCCAGCAGCTTCGCTAGCGGGAGGGATGAGACCCAGTACTTC; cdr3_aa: CASSFASGRDETQYF
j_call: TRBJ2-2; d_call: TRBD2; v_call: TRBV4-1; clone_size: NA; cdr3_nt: TGCGCCAGCAGCCCAAAAGGACTAGCGCACTACACCGGGGAGCTGTTTTTT; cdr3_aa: CASSPKGLAHYTGELFF
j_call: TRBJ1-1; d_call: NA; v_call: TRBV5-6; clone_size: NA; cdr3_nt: TGTGCCAGCAGCTTGCGAGGGCGGGGCACTGAAGCTTTCTTT; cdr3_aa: CASSLRGRGTEAFF
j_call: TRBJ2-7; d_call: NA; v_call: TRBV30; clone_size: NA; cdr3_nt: TGTGCCTGGAGTGTTGGGGGGGCGCTTCTCGAGCAGTACTTC; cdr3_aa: CAWSVGGALLEQYF
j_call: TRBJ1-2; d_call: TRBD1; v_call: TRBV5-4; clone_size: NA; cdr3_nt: TGTGCCAGCAGCAGGGACAGGGAGTCTGGTGGCTATGGCTACACCTTC; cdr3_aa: CASSRDRESGGYGYTF
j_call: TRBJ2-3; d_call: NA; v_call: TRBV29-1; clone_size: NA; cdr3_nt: TGCAGCGTTGAAGATCGGGTGAGACTCGAAACAGATACGCAGTATTTT; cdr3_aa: CSVEDRVRLETDTQYF
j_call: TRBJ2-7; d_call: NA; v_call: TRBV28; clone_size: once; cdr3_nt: TGTGCCAGCACGGGCAGGGTCGAGCAGTACTTC; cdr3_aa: CASTGRVEQYF
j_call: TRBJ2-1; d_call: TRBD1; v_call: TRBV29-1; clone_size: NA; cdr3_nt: TGCAGCGTTGGAAGGGACAGGGGTAGCAATGAGCAGTTCTTC; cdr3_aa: CSVGRDRGSNEQFF
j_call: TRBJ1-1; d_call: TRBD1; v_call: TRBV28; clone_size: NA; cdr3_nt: TGTGCCAGCAGTTCAATAGGGGGACCGACAGGGTTAAGCCCTGAAGCTTTCTTT; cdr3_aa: CASSSIGGPTGLSPEAFF
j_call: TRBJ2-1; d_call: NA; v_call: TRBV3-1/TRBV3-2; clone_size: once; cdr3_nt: TGTGCCAGCAAAGGGGGTGGGCACGATGAGCAGTTCTTC; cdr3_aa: CASKGGGHDEQFF
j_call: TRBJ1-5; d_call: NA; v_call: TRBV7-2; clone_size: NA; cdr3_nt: TGTGCCAGCAGCTTACACAGGGTGGGCCAGCCCCAGCATTTT; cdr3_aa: CASSLHRVGQPQHF
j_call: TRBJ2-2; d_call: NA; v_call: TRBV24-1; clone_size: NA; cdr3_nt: TGTGCCACCAGTGATTTGCGGGAGACCGGGGAGCTGTTTTTT; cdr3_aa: CATSDLRETGELFF